The 7 T cell receptor beta chains presented below share a single source sample, sequenced in a study of PD-1 blockade in classical Hodgkin lymphoma. Time point indicated: cycle 4 day 1 (C4D1), after 5 to 7 weeks of nivolumab. All patients relapsed after autologous stem cell transplantation, and brentuximab vedotin exposure varied. The authors purified CD4+ T cells from thawed PBMCs by magnetic negative selection. Produced via immunoSEQ multiplex PCR; TCRdb's table is partial and in-frame only. The profile covers roughly 30,000 clones, with around 85% appearing a single time and around 0.6% taken by the ten largest. Sample: CD4+ T cells from blood, taken before the fourth cycle of nivolumab. Receptors were obtained from a human donor with classical Hodgkin lymphoma.

V is TRBV9 and J is TRBJ2-1, with D uncertain. This CDR3 comprises 15 residues. From germline, CDR1 is SGDLS and CDR2 YYNGEE. V shed 0 bases and J shed 0 bases, with 7 bases lying between them. The CDR3 DNA sequence: TGTGCCAGCAGCGTAGGGCTGAGCTCCTACAATGAGCAGTTCTTC. This encodes CASSVGLSSYNEQFF.

This clone was found once. The genes are TRBV18 and TRBJ2-3; D is uncertain. Germline V CDR1 and CDR2: KGHSH, LQKENI. The CDR3 is made up of 12 amino acids. V was cut by 3 bases and J by 6 bases, with 7 bases left in between. This CDR3 reads CASSPKRDTQYF. CDR3 nucleotide sequence: TGTGCCAGCTCACCGAAGAGGGATACGCAGTATTTT.

This sequence joins TRBV5-1 and TRBJ2-2; D may be TRBD1 (5 bases). The CDR3 consists of 15 residues. CDR1 is SGHRS, CDR2 YFSETQ, per germline. V shed 6 bases and J shed 2 bases, with 14 bases lying between them. The CDR3 sequence: CASTLRQPNTGELFF. The CDR3 DNA is TGCGCCAGCACCTTACGACAGCCCAACACCGGGGAGCTGTTTTTT.

The chain employs TRBV5-6 and TRBJ1-5; TRBD1 might be the D (6 bases). Germline V gene sequence: CDR1 SGHDT, CDR2 YYEEEE. V was shortened by 0 bases and J by 3 bases, with 10 bases between the two germline ends. The CDR3 has 15 residues. CDR3 DNA sequence: TGTGCCAGCAGCTTGGCTGGGGGGCCCAATCAGCCCCAGCATTTT. This codes for CASSLAGGPNQPQHF.

This clone was found once. This chain uses TRBV7-2 with TRBJ2-3; D gene uncertain. From germline, CDR1 is SGHTA and CDR2 FQGNSA. Trimming left V 5 bases short and J 6 bases short, with 15 bases between. The CDR3 runs to 14 residues. CDR3 loop: CASSQDPGADTQYF. DNA for the CDR3: TGTGCCAGCAGCCAGGACCCAGGCGCGGATACGCAGTATTTT. Complete variable domain (other parts from reference TRBV7-2 and TRBJ2-3): GAGVSQSPSNKVTEKGKDVELRCDPISGHTALYWYRQSLGQGLEFLIYFQGNSAPDKSGLPSDRFSAERTGGSVSTLTIQRTQQEDSAVYLCASSQDPGADTQYFGPGTRLTVL.

The CDR3 here is CASSTNLRVTEAFF. The DNA for the CDR3 is TGTGCCAGCAGTACCAATTTAAGGGTCACTGAAGCTTTCTTT. V is TRBV6-5 and J is TRBJ1-1; no definite D call. The germline gives CDR1 MNHEY, CDR2 SVGAGI. The CDR3 runs to 14 residues. The germline V and J ends were trimmed by 5 bases and 4 bases, with 14 bases remaining between them.

The chain couples TRBV9 to TRBJ2-2; possible D gene TRBD2, 6 bases. V was pared by 0 bases and J by 6 bases, with 9 bases between. Germline assignment: CDR1 SGDLS and CDR2 YYNGEE. The CDR3 is 14 residues long. The CDR3: CASSVEAGSGELFF. CDR3 DNA: TGTGCCAGCAGCGTAGAGGCGGGATCCGGGGAGCTGTTTTTT.